The present T cell receptor beta chain was sequenced within a study of cytomegalovirus exposure and HLA in healthy donors. The study, taken as a whole, reports: TCR beta V- and J-gene trimming was later associated with a missense DCLRE1C variant. Information on immune exposure was restricted to one variable (CMV serostatus). A cluster of highly shared sequence variants was likely a sequencing artifact.

PCR primers comprised 60 Vbeta and 13 Jbeta primers. Study processing details: In a later analysis, the count reached some 73 million unique TCR beta chains, with approximately 11 million shared. The repertoire was sequenced with immunoSEQ multiplex PCR; TCRdb's copy has only in-frame clones and lacks some. The V and J calls and clone size were taken over from that table, and D and trimming were inferred from the DNA. Among 90,000 to 120,000 clones listed, less than 80% were seen once. A few counts support this clone. Its antigen is as yet unknown. Input material: PBMCs. This clonotype was sampled from a man aged 25-45 years in good health and CMV-seronegative.

The CDR3 bases are TGTGCCAGCAGTGCACTACTAGCGGGGGGCGTCGGGGAGCTGTTTTTT. It translates to CASSALLAGGVGELFF. This chain joins TRBV6-1 and TRBJ2-2; 12 nucleotides agree with TRBD2. The CDR3 is made up of 16 amino acids. CDR1 is MNHNS, CDR2 SASEGT, per germline. The junction had 7 bases not matched to a gene; V was cut back by 4 bases and J by 7 bases.